The T cell receptor beta chain described here comes from a study of blood T cell repertoires in COVID-19. This CDR3 contains 20 residues. Germline V CDR1 and CDR2: KGHDR, SFDVKD. Between the trimmed V and J ends, which lost 2 bases and 2 bases, there was a span of 24 bases. Method: immunoSEQ multiplex PCR; TCRdb's copy keeps in-frame clones and lacks some. The table shows under 250,000 clones, with more than 65% occurring only once. Sequencing used peripheral blood. This chain joins TRBV24-1 and TRBJ2-1, with D possibly matching TRBD2 (7 bases). This sequence was found in a human donor in a cohort sampled during active COVID-19. In DNA form, the CDR3 reads TGTGCCACCAGTGATTCCGTGGGGGGGCGGGAGAGTAGCCCCTACAATGAGCAGTTCTTC. This codes for CATSDSVGGRESSPYNEQFF.